This T cell receptor beta chain stems from a study of identical twins. Between the trimmed V and J ends, which lost 0 bases and 0 bases, there was a span of 13 bases. This CDR3 has 18 amino acids. The germline gives CDR1 SGHRS, CDR2 YFSETQ. Study results and limitations: Models predicted less out-of-frame TCR alpha sharing in monozygotic twins than was found. Insertions ran lower in abundant cord blood beta clonotypes, though not in memory repertoires.

TCRdb independently ran MiXCR on the 5' RACE reads; one entry per CDR3 protein. Found here are 450,000 or so distinct CDR3 sequences, approximately 15% of them singletons; the top ten hold roughly 0.5%. This clonotype was seen repeatedly, ten times or more. Its antigen remains unknown. These records were also assigned to another study, of yellow fever vaccine responses in identical twins.

Sequencing input: CD4+ T cells sorted from blood. J is TRBJ2-6 and V is TRBV5-1; weak D call: TRBD1 (5 bases). This TCR was sampled from a woman under 30 in good health. This CDR3 is CASSLEGPWGSGANVLTF. CDR3 nucleotide sequence: TGCGCCAGCAGCTTGGAGGGGCCTTGGGGCTCTGGGGCCAACGTCCTGACTTTC.